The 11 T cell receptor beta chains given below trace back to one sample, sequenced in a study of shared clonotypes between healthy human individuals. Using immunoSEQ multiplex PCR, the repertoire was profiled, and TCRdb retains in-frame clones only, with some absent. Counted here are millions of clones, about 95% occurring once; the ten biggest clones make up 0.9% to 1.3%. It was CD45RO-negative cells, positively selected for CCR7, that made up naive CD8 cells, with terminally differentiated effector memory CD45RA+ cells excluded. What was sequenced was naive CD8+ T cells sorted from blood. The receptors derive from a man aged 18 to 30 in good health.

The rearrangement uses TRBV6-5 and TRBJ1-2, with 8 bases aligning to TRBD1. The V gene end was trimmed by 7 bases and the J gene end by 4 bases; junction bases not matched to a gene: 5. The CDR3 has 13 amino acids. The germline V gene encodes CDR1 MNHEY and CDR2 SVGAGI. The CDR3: CASKTGGSYGYTF. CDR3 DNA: TGTGCCAGCAAAACAGGGGGAAGCTATGGCTACACCTTC.

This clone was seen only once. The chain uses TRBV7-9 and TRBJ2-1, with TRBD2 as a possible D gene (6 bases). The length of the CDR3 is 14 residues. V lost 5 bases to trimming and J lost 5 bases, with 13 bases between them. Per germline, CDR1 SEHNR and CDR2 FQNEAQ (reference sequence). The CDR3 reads CASSLEGLNNEQFF. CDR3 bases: TGTGCCAGCAGCCTGGAGGGCCTAAACAATGAGCAGTTCTTC.

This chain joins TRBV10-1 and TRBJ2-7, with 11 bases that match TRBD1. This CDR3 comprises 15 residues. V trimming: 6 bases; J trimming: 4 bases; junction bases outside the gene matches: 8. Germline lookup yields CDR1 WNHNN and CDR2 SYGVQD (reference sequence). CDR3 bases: TGCGCCAGCAGCGACGGACAGGGGGCTTTTTACGAGCAGTACTTC. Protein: CASSDGQGAFYEQYF.

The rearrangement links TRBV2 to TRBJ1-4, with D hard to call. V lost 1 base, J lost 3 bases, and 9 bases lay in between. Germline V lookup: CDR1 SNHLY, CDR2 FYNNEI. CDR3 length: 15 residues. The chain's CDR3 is CASSEEWGANEKLFF. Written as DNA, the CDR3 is TGTGCCAGCAGTGAAGAGTGGGGAGCTAATGAAAAACTGTTTTTT. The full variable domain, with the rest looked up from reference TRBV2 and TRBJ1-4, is EPEVTQTPSHQVTQMGQEVILRCVPISNHLYFYWYRQILGQKVEFLVSFYNNEISEKSEIFDDQFSVERPDGSNFTLKIRSTKLEDSAMYFCASSEEWGANEKLFFGSGTQLSVL.

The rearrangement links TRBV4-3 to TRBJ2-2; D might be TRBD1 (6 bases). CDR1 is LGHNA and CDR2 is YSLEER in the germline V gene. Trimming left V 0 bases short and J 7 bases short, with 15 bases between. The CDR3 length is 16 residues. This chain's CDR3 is CASSQEEGGMGGELFF. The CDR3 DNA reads TGCGCCAGCAGCCAAGAAGAAGGGGGAATGGGCGGGGAGCTGTTTTTT.

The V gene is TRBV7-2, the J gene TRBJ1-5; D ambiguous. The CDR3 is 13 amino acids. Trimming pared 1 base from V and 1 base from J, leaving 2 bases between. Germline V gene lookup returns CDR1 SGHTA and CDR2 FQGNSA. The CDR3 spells CASSLESNQPQHF. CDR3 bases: TGTGCCAGCAGCTTAGAAAGCAATCAGCCCCAGCATTTT.

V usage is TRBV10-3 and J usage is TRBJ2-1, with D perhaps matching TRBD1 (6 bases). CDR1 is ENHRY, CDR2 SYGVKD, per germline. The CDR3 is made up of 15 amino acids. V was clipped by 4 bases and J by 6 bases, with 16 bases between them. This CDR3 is CAISVLPGDGNEQFF. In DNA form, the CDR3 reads TGTGCCATCAGTGTCTTGCCAGGGGACGGCAATGAGCAGTTCTTC.

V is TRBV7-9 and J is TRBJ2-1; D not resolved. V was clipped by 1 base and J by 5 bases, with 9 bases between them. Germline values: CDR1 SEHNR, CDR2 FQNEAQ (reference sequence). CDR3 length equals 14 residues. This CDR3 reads CASSLGTLDNEQFF. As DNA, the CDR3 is TGTGCCAGCAGCTTAGGCACCTTAGACAATGAGCAGTTCTTC.

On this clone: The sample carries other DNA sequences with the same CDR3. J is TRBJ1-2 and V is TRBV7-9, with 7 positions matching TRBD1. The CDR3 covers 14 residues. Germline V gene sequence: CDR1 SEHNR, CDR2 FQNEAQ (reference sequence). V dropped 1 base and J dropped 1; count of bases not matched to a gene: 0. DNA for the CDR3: TGTGCCAGCAGCTTAGGGGACAGTAACTATGGCTACACCTTC. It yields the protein CASSLGDSNYGYTF.

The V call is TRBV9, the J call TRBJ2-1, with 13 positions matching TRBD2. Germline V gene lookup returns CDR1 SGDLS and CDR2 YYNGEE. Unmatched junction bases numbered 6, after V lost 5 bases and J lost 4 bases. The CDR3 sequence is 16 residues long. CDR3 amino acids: CASSLGTSGVYNEQFF. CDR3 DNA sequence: TGTGCCAGCAGTCTCGGGACTAGCGGGGTTTACAATGAGCAGTTCTTC.

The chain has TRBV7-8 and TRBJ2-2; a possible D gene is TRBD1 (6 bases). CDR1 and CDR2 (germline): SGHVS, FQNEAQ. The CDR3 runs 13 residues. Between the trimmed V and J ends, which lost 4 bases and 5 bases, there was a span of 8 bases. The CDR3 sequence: CASSYRDTGELFF. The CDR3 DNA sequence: TGTGCCAGCAGCTACAGGGATACCGGGGAGCTGTTTTTT.